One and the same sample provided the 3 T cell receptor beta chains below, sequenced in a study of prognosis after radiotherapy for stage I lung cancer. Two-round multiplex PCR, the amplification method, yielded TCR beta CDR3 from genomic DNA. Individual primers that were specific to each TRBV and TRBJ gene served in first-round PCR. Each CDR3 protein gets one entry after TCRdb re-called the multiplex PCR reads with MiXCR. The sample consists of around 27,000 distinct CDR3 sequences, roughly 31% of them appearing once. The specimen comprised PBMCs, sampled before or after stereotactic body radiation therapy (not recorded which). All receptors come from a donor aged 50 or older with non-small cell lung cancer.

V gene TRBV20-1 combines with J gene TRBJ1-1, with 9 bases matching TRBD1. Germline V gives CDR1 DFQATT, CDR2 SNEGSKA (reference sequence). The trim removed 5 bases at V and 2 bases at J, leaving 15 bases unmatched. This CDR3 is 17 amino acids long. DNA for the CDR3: TGCAGTGCTGACCCCGGGACAGGGTCTTTACTTAACACTGAAGCTTTCTTT. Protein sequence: CSADPGTGSLLNTEAFF.

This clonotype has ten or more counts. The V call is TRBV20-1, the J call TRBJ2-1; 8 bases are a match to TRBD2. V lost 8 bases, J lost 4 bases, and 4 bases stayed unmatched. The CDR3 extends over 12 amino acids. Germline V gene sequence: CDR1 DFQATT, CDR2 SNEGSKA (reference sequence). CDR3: CSRSGAYNEQFF. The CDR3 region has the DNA TGCAGTCGTAGCGGGGCATACAATGAGCAGTTCTTC.

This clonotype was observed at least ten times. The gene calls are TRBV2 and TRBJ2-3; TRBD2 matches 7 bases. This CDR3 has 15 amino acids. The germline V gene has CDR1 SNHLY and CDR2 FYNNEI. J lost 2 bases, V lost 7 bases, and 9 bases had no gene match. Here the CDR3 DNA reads TGTGCCAGCATTAAACTAGCGAGCTACACAGATACGCAGTATTTT. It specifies CASIKLASYTDTQYF.